These T cell receptor beta chains were read from a single sample in a study of T cell repertoires in cytomegalovirus infection. TCRdb redid the calling of the reads with MiXCR, one entry per CDR3 protein. The sample includes around 450,000 distinct CDR3 sequences, roughly 30% of them seen just once. Input material: PBMCs. The receptor source for this set is a human donor in good health (CMV status not recorded). Some clones in this sample may be carry-over from other donors' samples. Each CDR3 is given with its conserved first and last residue.

J: TRBJ2-3
V: TRBV2
CDR3: CASSGGTETQYF

J: TRBJ1-2
V: TRBV28
CDR3: CASSLSQWREGIYGYTF

J: TRBJ1-5
V: TRBV28
CDR3: CASSTYRGRGSNQPQHF

J: TRBJ1-6
V: TRBV28
CDR3: CASSFMGSPLHF

J: TRBJ2-7
V: TRBV6-1
CDR3: CASIGQGGTYEQYF

J: TRBJ1-2
V: TRBV4-1
CDR3: CASSQDFGGIGYGYTF

J: TRBJ1-3
V: TRBV6-1
CDR3: CASSDSVGASGNTIYF

J: TRBJ2-1
V: TRBV6-6
CDR3: CASSNNREERYNEQFF

J: TRBJ2-5
V: TRBV3-1
CDR3: CASSQATSGVETQYF

J: TRBJ1-4
V: TRBV5-8
CDR3: CASSLHGTSNEKLFF